Each of the 23 T cell receptor beta chains below was sequenced from the same sample in a study of metastatic and nonmetastatic thyroid tumors (dated by TCRdb to the early 2020s). Receptor amplification or capture employed PCR. Instrument used: Illumina HiSeq 4000. TCRdb trimmed the raw reads at Q25, called clones with MiXCR and kept productive beta chains. The sample yields approximately 42,000 clones; around 24% were counted once. The ten most abundant clones make up more than 14% of the sample. None of the patients had been given any treatment before thyroid surgery. The sample consisted of tumor tissue. These receptors came from a female donor with papillary thyroid cancer or a benign thyroid nodule (not recorded which). Some clones in this sample may be carry-over from other donors' samples.

By frequency in the sample, this clone is medium-sized. Its ends do not fully match the called genes, so a read error is possible. This rearrangement joins TRBV10-2 to TRBJ2-4, with D uncertain. The CDR3 runs to 11 residues. CDR1 is WSHSY and CDR2 is SAAADI in the germline V gene. The CDR3 region has the DNA TGCGCCAGCAGTAACGGGTACCTGTCAAACTTC. This sequence encodes CASSNGYLSNF.

The table lists this clone with a few counts. The rearrangement links TRBV5-6 to TRBJ2-5; 12 positions match TRBD1. Germline values: CDR1 SGHDT, CDR2 YYEEEE. This CDR3 comprises 14 residues. V was pared by 4 bases and J by 5 bases, with 3 bases of the junction left unmatched. The CDR3 DNA sequence: TGTGCCAGCAGCCTAGGGACAGGGGGCGAGACCCAGTACTTC. This sequence encodes CASSLGTGGETQYF. Supplemented by reference TRBV5-6 and TRBJ2-5, the full variable domain reads DAGVTQSPTHLIKTRGQQVTLRCSPKSGHDTVSWYQQALGQGPQFIFQYYEEEERQRGNFPDRFSGHQFPNYSSELNVNALLLGDSALYLCASSLGTGGETQYFGPGTRLLVL.

This clone was observed a few times. Its ends do not fully match the called genes, so a read error is possible. The chain employs TRBV6-5 and TRBJ1-1; TRBD1 is a possible D gene (5 bases). The CDR3 totals 11 residues. Germline lookup yields CDR1 MNHEY and CDR2 SVGAGI. The CDR3 protein is CAISHRDRAFF. CDR3 nucleotides: TGTGCCATCAGTCACCGGGACCGAGCTTTCTTT.

This clone was detected ten times or more. The genes are TRBV20-1 and TRBJ1-1; D might be TRBD1 (6 bases). This CDR3 is 12 amino acids long. V lost 2 bases and J 3 bases, leaving 7 bases between the germline ends. Germline lookup yields CDR1 DFQATT and CDR2 SNEGSKA (reference sequence). The DNA for the CDR3 is TGCAGTGCTAGAAGGGGGGACACTGAAGCTTTCTTT. This translates into CSARRGDTEAFF.

This clone was counted a few times. This sequence joins TRBV30 and TRBJ1-4; D is uncertain. Germline loops: CDR1 GTSNPN, CDR2 SVGIG (reference sequence). The CDR3 runs to 14 residues. Trimming cost V 4 bases and J 0 bases, with 9 bases left between them. The CDR3 DNA reads as TGTGCCTGGACGGAGTCACCAACTAATGAAAAACTGTTTTTT. This encodes CAWTESPTNEKLFF.

In DNA, the CDR3 is TGTGCCAGCTCACCATCTTTACCCCCGAGTGGCTACACCTTC. It codes for CASSPSLPPSGYTF. The chain uses TRBV18 and TRBJ1-2; D unclear. V lost 2 bases and J lost 7, with 14 bases in between. Germline values: CDR1 KGHSH, CDR2 LQKENI. The CDR3 totals 14 residues.

By share, this clone ranks as medium-sized. The rearrangement uses TRBV2 and TRBJ2-2; D possibly corresponds to TRBD2 (6 bases). Trimming removed 3 bases from V and 2 bases from J, with 19 bases in between. The CDR3 covers 18 residues. CDR1 and CDR2 (germline): SNHLY, FYNNEI. CDR3 DNA: TGTGCCAGCAGTGACGGAGTGGGTAGGGAGGCAAACACCGGGGAGCTGTTTTTT. Translating it yields CASSDGVGREANTGELFF.

This clone was seen repeatedly, ten times or more. Other nucleotide sequences in the sample specify the same CDR3. This chain uses TRBV28 with TRBJ2-7, with D possibly being TRBD2 (6 bases). CDR1 is MDHEN, CDR2 SYDVKM, per germline. V lost 5 bases to trimming and J lost 6 bases, with 20 bases between them. The CDR3 totals 15 residues. In nucleotides, the CDR3 is TGTGCCAGCAGTGGGATACCGGGACTCCCGCGCGAGCAGTACTTC. This codes for CASSGIPGLPREQYF.

This clone was seen more than once but under ten times. The V gene is TRBV12-3 or TRBV12-4, the J gene TRBJ1-2, with no clear D. The CDR3 totals 11 residues. V lost 4 bases and J 7 bases, leaving 7 bases between the germline ends. The DNA for the CDR3 is TGTGCCAGCAGTTGGCGAGGTGGCTACACCTTC. Protein product: CASSWRGGYTF.

In this sample, this clone is medium-sized. Other DNA sequences in this specimen translate into the identical CDR3. The rearrangement links TRBV6-1 to TRBJ1-2; D is unresolved. This CDR3 region has 10 residues. Germline V gene lookup returns CDR1 MNHNS and CDR2 SASEGT. V lost 6 bases, J lost 8 bases, and 7 bases lay in between. As DNA, the CDR3 is TGTGCCAGCAGAGAGGACGGCTACACCTTC. Encoded protein: CASREDGYTF.

This clone appeared many times. One base away lies a much larger clone, so this may be a sequencing read error. CDR3 region: CAAGHSGARRQFF. The CDR3 DNA is TGTGCCGCGGGGCATAGCGGGGCAAGGAGGCAGTTCTTC. The chain links TRBV30 to TRBJ2-1, with TRBD2 identical over 8 bases. Germline CDR1 and CDR2: GTSNPN and SVGIG (reference sequence). V shed 8 bases, J shed 12 bases, and the junction held 15 bases outside the gene matches. This CDR3 comprises 13 residues.

This clone was picked up a small number of times. This could be a read error, since a much larger clone is one nucleotide away. This rearrangement joins TRBV27 to TRBJ2-1, with 7 bases matching TRBD2. Germline CDR1 MNHEY, CDR2 SMNVEV (reference sequence). This CDR3 contains 17 residues. The J segment lost 6 bases and the V segment lost 6 bases, leaving 17 bases of the junction unmatched. CDR3 DNA sequence: TGTGCCAGCAGAATCCGCAGTTGGGAGGGTGGGCTCAATGAGCAGTTCTTC. It codes for CASRIRSWEGGLNEQFF.

This clone was counted at least ten times. Other DNA sequences from this sample encode an identical CDR3 as well. The J gene is TRBJ2-3, the V gene TRBV29-1; 8 nucleotides match TRBD2. J was trimmed by 5 bases and V by 5 bases; bases with no gene match: 12. In germline, CDR1 is SQVTM, CDR2 ANQGSEA. The CDR3 runs to 15 residues. DNA of the CDR3: TGCAGCGTTCCGGGGGGGGAGGGCCTTGGAGATACGCAGTATTTT. Translated: CSVPGGEGLGDTQYF.

This clone was observed at least ten times. This chain connects TRBV7-6 to TRBJ2-3; TRBD2 is a possible D gene (5 bases). CDR3 length: 14 amino acids. V was pared by 4 bases and J by 2 bases, with 10 bases between. CDR1 SGHVS and CDR2 FNYEAQ come from the germline V gene. The CDR3 DNA reads TGTGCCAGCAGCTGGGCGGGCTTCACAGATACGCAGTATTTT. Its translation is CASSWAGFTDTQYF.

This clone was observed a few times. V gene TRBV20-1 combines with J gene TRBJ1-5; the D is unclear. This CDR3 region has 14 residues. The germline V gene encodes CDR1 DFQATT and CDR2 SNEGSKA (reference sequence). V lost 3 bases to trimming and J lost 2 bases, with 11 bases between them. Here the CDR3 DNA reads TGCAGTGCTAGTGAGAGGCGGGGCAATCAGCCCCAGCATTTT. Protein sequence: CSASERRGNQPQHF.

This clone was seen many times. The J gene is TRBJ2-2, the V gene TRBV11-2; D possibly corresponds to TRBD1 (5 bases). CDR1 is SGHAT, CDR2 FQNNGV, per germline. This CDR3 contains 13 residues. V was trimmed by 5 bases and J by 7 bases, leaving 11 bases between them. The CDR3 DNA sequence: TGTGCCAGCAGCGTCGACAGAGGCGGGGAGCTGTTTTTT. Protein sequence: CASSVDRGGELFF.

A word on this clone: Additional DNA sequences in this sample encode the identical CDR3. This chain links TRBV27 with TRBJ2-7; D may be TRBD1 or TRBD2 (5 bases each). The CDR3 length is 14 residues. Germline lookup yields CDR1 MNHEY and CDR2 SMNVEV (reference sequence). Deletions cut 8 bases from V and 3 bases from J, with 17 bases between. The CDR3 nucleotides read TGTGCCAGCTCGAGAGGGGCAGGGCTCTACGAGCAGTACTTC. Residues: CASSRGAGLYEQYF.

This clone has more than one count but fewer than ten. This chain joins TRBV27 and TRBJ2-1; a possible D gene is TRBD2 (5 bases). The V gene lost 5 bases and the J gene lost 7 bases, with 12 bases spanning the gap. This CDR3 is built from 13 residues. Germline loops: CDR1 MNHEY, CDR2 SMNVEV (reference sequence). This chain's CDR3 is CASSRHGGNEQFF. The DNA of the CDR3 is TGTGCCAGCAGTCGCCACGGCGGGAATGAGCAGTTCTTC.

The CDR3 is CASRGVSTVFYEQYF. DNA for the CDR3: TGTGCCAGCCGGGGGGTAAGCACAGTCTTTTACGAGCAGTACTTC. The rearrangement links TRBV2 to TRBJ2-7; TRBD2 aligns across 7 bases. V dropped 8 bases and J dropped 4; count of bases not matched to a gene: 14. This CDR3 region has 15 residues. Germline loops: CDR1 SNHLY, CDR2 FYNNEI. The variable domain in full, completed from reference TRBV2 and TRBJ2-7, reads EPEVTQTPSHQVTQMGQEVILRCVPISNHLYFYWYRQILGQKVEFLVSFYNNEISEKSEIFDDQFSVERPDGSNFTLKIRSTKLEDSAMYFCASRGVSTVFYEQYFGPGTRLTVT.

The rearrangement links TRBV20-1 to TRBJ1-5; possibly TRBD1 for D (6 bases). CDR1 DFQATT and CDR2 SNEGSKA come from the germline V gene (reference sequence). The CDR3 runs 17 residues. The V gene lost 1 base and the J gene lost 1 base, with 17 bases spanning the gap. CDR3 DNA: TGCAGTGCTAGAGCTACTACAGGGATGGTGAGCAATCAGCCCCAGCATTTT. Protein: CSARATTGMVSNQPQHF.

The V call is TRBV13, the J call TRBJ2-7, with 10 positions matching TRBD2. Germline V gene data show CDR1 as PRHDT and CDR2 as FYEKMQ (reference sequence). V lost 7 bases to trimming and J lost 3 bases; unmatched junction nucleotides: 6. The CDR3 spans 14 residues. The CDR3 bases are TGTGCCAGCAACTCCCAGCGGGAGGGCTACGAGCAGTACTTC. This encodes CASNSQREGYEQYF.

Of note for this clone: One junction end does not reproduce the germline sequence, and a read error may be involved. This chain links TRBV6-1 with TRBJ1-5, with D possibly TRBD1 on 6 matching bases. The CDR3 is made up of 17 amino acids. Germline CDR1 reads MNHNS; CDR2 reads SASEGT. The CDR3 region has the DNA TGTGCCAGCAGTGAAAGGGTACAGGGTAGCTCTTCCCAGCCCCGGCATTTT. Encoded protein: CASSERVQGSSSQPRHF.

The rearrangement uses TRBV27 and TRBJ2-5; perhaps TRBD2 as D (6 bases). Germline CDR1 and CDR2: MNHEY and SMNVEV (reference sequence). V was cut by 5 bases and J by 4 bases, with 20 bases left in between. CDR3 length: 16 residues. The CDR3 loop is CASSPTPSDYGETQYF. CDR3 DNA sequence: TGTGCCAGCAGTCCCACCCCTTCGGACTACGGAGAGACCCAGTACTTC.